This entry features one T cell receptor beta chain sequence. Its target is not known. This sample was taken from a study of blood T cells in healthy people across ages. General study findings and limits: TCR beta diversity per million T cells fell roughly linearly with age. Higher naive T cell percentage went strongly together with higher TCR beta diversity.

The authors ran a second PCR of roughly 6 to 11 cycles using a sample-barcoded 5' primer and a J-beta primer mix. Using its own MiXCR run on the 5' RACE reads, TCRdb lists one record per CDR3 protein. Among approximately 900,000 distinct CDR3 sequences listed, under 35% were seen once. Germline V gene lookup returns CDR1 MNHEY and CDR2 SVGEGT. The CDR3 loop spans 18 amino acids. V lost 6 bases, J lost 3 bases, and 24 bases lay in between. This sample also belongs to another study, concerning T cells of mothers and their children. That source adds: There were no persistent microchimeric T cell clones detected.

The chain uses TRBV6-2 or TRBV6-3 and TRBJ1-5; a weak D match, TRBD1 (6 bases). The sequenced sample consisted of blood. The TCR originated in a woman in her thirties or forties in good health. This CDR3 is CASSRNPWDTGTNQPQHF. The CDR3 region has the DNA TGTGCCAGCAGCCGAAACCCATGGGACACTGGAACCAATCAGCCCCAGCATTTT.